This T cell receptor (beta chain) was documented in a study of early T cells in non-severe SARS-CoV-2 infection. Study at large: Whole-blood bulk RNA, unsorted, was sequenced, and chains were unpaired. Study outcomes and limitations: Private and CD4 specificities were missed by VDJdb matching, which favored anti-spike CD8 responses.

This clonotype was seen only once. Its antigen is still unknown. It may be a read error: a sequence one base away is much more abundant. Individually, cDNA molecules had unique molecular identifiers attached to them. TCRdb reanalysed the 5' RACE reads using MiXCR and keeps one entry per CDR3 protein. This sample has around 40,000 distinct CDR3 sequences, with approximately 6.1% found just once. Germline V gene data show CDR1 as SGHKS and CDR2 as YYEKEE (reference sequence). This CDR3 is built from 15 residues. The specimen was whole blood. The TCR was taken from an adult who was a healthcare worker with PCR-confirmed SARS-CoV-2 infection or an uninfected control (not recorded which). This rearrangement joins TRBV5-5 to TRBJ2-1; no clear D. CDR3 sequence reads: CVSSSRFPDVNEQFF. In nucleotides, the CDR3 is TGTGTCAGCAGCTCCCGATTTCCCGACGTCAATGAGCAGTTCTTC. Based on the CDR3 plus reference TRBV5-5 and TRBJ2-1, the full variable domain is DAGVTQSPTHLIKTRGQQVTLRCSPISGHKSVSWYQQVLGQGPQFIFQYYEKEERGRGNFPDRFSARQFPNYSSELNVNALLLGDSALYLCVSSSRFPDVNEQFFGPGTRLTVL.